Given below is one TCR beta chain in context. The data stem from a study of blood T cell repertoires in COVID-19. V was cut by 6 bases and J by 8 bases, with 19 bases left in between. There are 14 residues in the CDR3. CDR1 is LGHNT, CDR2 FRNRAP, per germline. Sequencing was performed with immunoSEQ multiplex PCR; in TCRdb, only in-frame clones are kept and a portion is missing. Of about 120,000 clones listed, about 83% were seen once; the top ten hold roughly 3.9%. The clonotype comes from a man in his fifties or sixties with acute or convalescent COVID-19. The rearrangement uses TRBV12-5 and TRBJ1-2, with D perhaps matching TRBD1 (5 bases). The source material was peripheral blood. As DNA, the CDR3 is TGTGCTAGTGGATTAAGGGGCCTTTCTCCCGGCTACACCTTC. Translated: CASGLRGLSPGYTF. The full variable domain, in which reference TRBV12-5 and TRBJ1-2 provide the parts outside the CDR3, is DARVTQTPRHKVTEMGQEVTMRCQPILGHNTVFWYRQTMMQGLELLAYFRNRAPLDDSGMPKDRFSAEMPDATLATLKIQPSEPRDSAVYFCASGLRGLSPGYTFGSGTRLTVV.